This note documents a single TCR beta chain sequence. The CDR3 totals 14 residues. Trimming pared 7 bases from V and 3 bases from J, leaving 12 bases between. Germline V CDR1 and CDR2: SNHLY, FYNNEI. All enrollees were roughly 18 to 100 years old and from roughly 22 US areas. This record belongs to a study of blood T cell repertoires in COVID-19. At the level of the study: Samples came from the United States, Italy and Spain, spanning acute and convalescent COVID-19.

Under the authors' procedure: Nucleated cell counts were estimated from reference gene primer amplification. Data came from immunoSEQ multiplex PCR; TCRdb stores just in-frame clones and leaves some out. That table supplies the V and J calls and clone size; D and trimming were determined from the DNA. The repertoire consists of about 220,000 clones, with about 79% occurring once and the leading ten covering approximately 1.3%. The receptor comes from a middle-aged woman with acute COVID-19. The V call is TRBV2, the J call TRBJ2-2; possible D gene TRBD2, 6 bases. The sequenced sample was PBMCs or T cells enriched from blood (not recorded which). The CDR3 is CASNLDYHTGELFF. The CDR3 DNA is TGTGCCAGCAACCTGGACTATCACACCGGGGAGCTGTTTTTT.